Sequencing of this TCR beta chain was carried out in a study of shared clonotypes between healthy human individuals. In replicate PCRs of unsorted PBMC, 250 to 350 ng DNA, 31,000 or so T cell genomes, was used. Unsorted PBMCs provided DNA that was sequenced on ten immunoSEQ deep assay plates. Data came from immunoSEQ multiplex PCR; TCRdb stores just in-frame clones and leaves some out. The repertoire holds roughly 510,000 clones, nearly 80% seen once, with about an eighth in the top ten. Everyone who donated was a Caucasian adult who lived in Nashville, Tennessee. CDR3 size: 15 residues. Trimming pared 1 base from V and 3 bases from J, leaving 13 bases between. Germline V CDR1 and CDR2: SGHDT, YYEEEE.

Source material: PBMCs. The V call is TRBV5-6, the J call TRBJ1-1; the D gene is possibly TRBD1 (5 bases). The receptor comes from a woman aged 40 to 49 in good health. Some clones in this sample may be carry-over from other donors' samples. The CDR3 loop is CASSLSVRADTEAFF. The DNA of the CDR3 is TGTGCCAGCAGCTTGAGCGTCAGGGCAGACACTGAAGCTTTCTTT.